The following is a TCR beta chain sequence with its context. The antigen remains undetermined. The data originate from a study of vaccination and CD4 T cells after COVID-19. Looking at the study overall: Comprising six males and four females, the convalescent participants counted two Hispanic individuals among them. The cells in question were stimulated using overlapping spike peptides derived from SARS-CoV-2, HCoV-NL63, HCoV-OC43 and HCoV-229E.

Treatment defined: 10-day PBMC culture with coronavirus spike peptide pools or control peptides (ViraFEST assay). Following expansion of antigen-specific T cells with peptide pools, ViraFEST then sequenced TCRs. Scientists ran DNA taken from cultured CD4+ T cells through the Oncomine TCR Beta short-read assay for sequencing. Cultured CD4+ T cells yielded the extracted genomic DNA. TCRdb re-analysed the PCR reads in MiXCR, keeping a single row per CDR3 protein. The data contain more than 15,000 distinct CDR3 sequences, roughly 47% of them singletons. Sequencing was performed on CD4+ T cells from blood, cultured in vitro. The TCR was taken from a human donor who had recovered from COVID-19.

Here the CDR3 DNA reads TGTGCCAGCACCCACTCTGGGGCCAACGTCCTGACTTTC. It codes for CASTHSGANVLTF. The rearrangement joins TRBV6-1 to TRBJ2-6; D gene ambiguous. Deletions cut 7 bases from V and 0 bases from J, with 4 bases between. Germline assignment: CDR1 MNHNS and CDR2 SASEGT. This CDR3 is built from 13 residues.